The present entry profiles one T cell receptor beta chain with its context. Its antigen specificity is not known. Base-call qualities are not available, and no considerably larger clone is one nucleotide away. V is pared back by 1 base and J by 0 bases, with 6 bases lying between the germline termini. The CDR3 has 14 amino acids, counting the end cysteine and phenylalanine. CDR3 DNA only is kept here, 42 bases in frame from base 1. CDR1 is given as SGHDN and CDR2 as FVKESK, both from the germline V gene. The entry originates in a study of OX40 agonist ivuxolimab in advanced cancers. Study-level background: Ivuxolimab was an agonistic, fully human IgG2 monoclonal antibody directed against OX40 (CD134), a costimulatory receptor. Intravenous ivuxolimab was administered to patients every 2 weeks at six dose levels: 0.01, 0.1, 0.3, 1.5, 3 and 10 mg/kg. Among the roughly 52 dose-escalation patients, around 20 had hepatocellular carcinoma, roughly 15 melanoma, 9 renal cell carcinoma and 9 head and neck cancer. In the dose-escalation cohort, over 65% of patients were male, and the mean age was approximately 60 years, with a range of roughly 23 to 85. Prior anti-PD-1, anti-PD-L1 or anti-CTLA-4 therapy was permitted, and checkpoint inhibitors had been received by roughly 42% of dose-escalation patients. Three dose-escalation patients achieved partial responses, one with hepatocellular carcinoma and two with cutaneous melanoma. Peripheral TCRbeta sequencing was intended to test whether TCR sequence diversity was altered and clonal T-cell expansion was caused by ivuxolimab. The paper reports the monotherapy dose-escalation portion (N ≈ 50 patients) of the phase I ivuxolimab trial.

Genomic DNA was extracted from sorted cells for sequencing of the TCRbeta CDR3 region. TCRbeta CDR3 regions were sequenced using the immunoSEQ Assay. In TCRdb, the immuneACCESS table is reduced to in-frame sequences with V and J assigned. These tables do not hold every clone; where another copy was compared, an unresolved V gene accounts for under half, and the others remain unexplained. This sample gives approximately 45,000 clones in total; 80% of them show up just once. Together, the top ten hold around 4% of the sample. The study at large found these results: Low levels of normalized T-cell clonal expansion were also seen in some patients who did not respond. The antigen specificity of the peripheral T cells that underwent clonal expansion was not determined. After ivuxolimab, CD8+ T cells had more expanded clones than CD4+ T cells on average. Partial responders in the 0.1-3.0 mg/kg groups had among the lowest normalized peripheral clonal expansion, especially among CD8+ T cells. At doses from 0.1 to 3.0 mg/kg, clonal expansion was seen in both CD4+ and CD8+ blood T cells between baseline and week 6.

Patients with a history of autoimmune disease or receiving systemic immunosuppression were excluded from the trial. In every dose cohort, peripheral blood was drawn for TCR sequencing at baseline, cycle 4 day 1, and cycle 7 day 1. The samples were drawn from a first-in-human, open-label, multicenter phase I dose-escalation trial of ivuxolimab. Adults with locally advanced or metastatic melanoma, renal cell carcinoma, hepatocellular carcinoma or head and neck squamous cell carcinoma were enrolled in the trial. Before TCR sequencing, CD4+ and CD8+ T cells were separately sorted from peripheral blood.

The TCR originated in an adult with an advanced solid tumor such as melanoma, head and neck, liver or kidney cancer. Here the chain combines TRBV14 and TRBJ1-2; the D gene identity is not certain. The material was CD4+ or CD8+ T cells sorted from blood, obtained in a trial of the OX40 agonist ivuxolimab. The DNA is TGTGCCAGCAGCCAAGTTTCCGCTAACTATGGCTACACCTTC. Translated, this is CASSQVSANYGYTF.